The entry below describes one T cell receptor beta chain. Its specificity is not known. After removal of 2 bases from V and 0 bases from J, the junction contained 2 bases not matched to a gene. Germline CDR1 is SGDLS and CDR2 is YYNGEE. This CDR3 region has 14 residues. These data are taken from a study of CD8 T cells in Susac syndrome. Random hexamers were used to reverse transcribe about 0.45 to 1 ug of RNA. TCRdb called the immunoSEQ multiplex PCR reads again in MiXCR, with one record for every CDR3 protein. This table holds some 190,000 distinct CDR3 sequences, 90% to 97% found once. Overall study findings and caveats: The study's TCR sequencing and HLA analysis covered a relatively small number of individuals, and the study acknowledged this.

This rearrangement joins TRBV9 to TRBJ2-7; 7 bases are shared with TRBD1. The receptor comes from a human donor with multiple sclerosis. Sequenced input: CD4+ T cells from PBMCs. CDR3 protein: CASSVTGTSYEQYF. The CDR3 DNA reads as TGTGCCAGCAGCGTGACAGGGACCTCCTACGAGCAGTACTTC.